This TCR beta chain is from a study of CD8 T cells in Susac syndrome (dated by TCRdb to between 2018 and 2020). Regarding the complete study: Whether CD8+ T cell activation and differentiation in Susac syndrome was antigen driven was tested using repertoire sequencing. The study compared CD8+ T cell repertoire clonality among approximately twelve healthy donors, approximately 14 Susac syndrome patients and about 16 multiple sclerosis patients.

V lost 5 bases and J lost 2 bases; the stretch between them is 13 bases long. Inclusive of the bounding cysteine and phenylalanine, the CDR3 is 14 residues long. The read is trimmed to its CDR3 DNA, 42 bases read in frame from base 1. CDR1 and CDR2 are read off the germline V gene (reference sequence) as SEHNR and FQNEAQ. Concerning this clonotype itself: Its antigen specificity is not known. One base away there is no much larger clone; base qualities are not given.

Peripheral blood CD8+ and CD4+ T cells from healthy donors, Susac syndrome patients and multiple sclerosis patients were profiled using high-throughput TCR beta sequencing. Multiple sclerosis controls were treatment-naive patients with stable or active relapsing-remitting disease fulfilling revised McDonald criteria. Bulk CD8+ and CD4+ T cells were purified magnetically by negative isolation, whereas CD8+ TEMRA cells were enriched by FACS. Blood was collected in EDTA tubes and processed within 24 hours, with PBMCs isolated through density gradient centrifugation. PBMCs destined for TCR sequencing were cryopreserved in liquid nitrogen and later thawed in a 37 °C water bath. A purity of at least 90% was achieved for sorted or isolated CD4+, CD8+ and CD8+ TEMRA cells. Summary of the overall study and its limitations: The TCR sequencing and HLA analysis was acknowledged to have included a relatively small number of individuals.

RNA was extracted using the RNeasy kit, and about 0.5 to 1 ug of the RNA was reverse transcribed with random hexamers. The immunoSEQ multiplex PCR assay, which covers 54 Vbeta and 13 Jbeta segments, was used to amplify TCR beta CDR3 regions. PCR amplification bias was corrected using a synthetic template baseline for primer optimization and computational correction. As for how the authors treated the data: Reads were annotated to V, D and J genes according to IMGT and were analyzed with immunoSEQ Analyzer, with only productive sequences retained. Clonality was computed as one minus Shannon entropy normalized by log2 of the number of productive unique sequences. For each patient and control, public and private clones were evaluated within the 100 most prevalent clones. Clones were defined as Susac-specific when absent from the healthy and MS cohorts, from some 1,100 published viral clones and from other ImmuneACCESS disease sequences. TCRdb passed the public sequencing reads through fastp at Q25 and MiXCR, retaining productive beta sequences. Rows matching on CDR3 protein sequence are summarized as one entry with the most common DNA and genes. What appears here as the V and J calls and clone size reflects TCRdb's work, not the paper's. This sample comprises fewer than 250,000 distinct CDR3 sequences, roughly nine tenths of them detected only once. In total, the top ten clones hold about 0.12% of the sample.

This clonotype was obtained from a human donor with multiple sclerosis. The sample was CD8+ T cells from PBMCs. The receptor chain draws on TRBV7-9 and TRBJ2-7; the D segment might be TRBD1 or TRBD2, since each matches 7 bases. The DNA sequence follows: TGTGCCAGCAGCCCAGGGGGGGGGCCCTACGAGCAGTACTTC. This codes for CASSPGGGPYEQYF. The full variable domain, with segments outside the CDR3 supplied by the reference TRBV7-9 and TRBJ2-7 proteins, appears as DTGVSQNPRHKITKRGQNVTFRCDPISEHNRLYWYRQTLGQGPEFLTYFQNEAQLEKSRLLSDRFSAERPKGSFSTLEIQRTEQGDSAMYLCASSPGGGPYEQYFGPGTRLTVT.